This T cell receptor beta chain was observed in a study of blood T cell repertoires in COVID-19. Per germline, CDR1 SGHNT and CDR2 YYREEE (reference sequence). The V gene lost 2 bases and the J gene lost 1 base, with 7 bases spanning the gap. The CDR3 is made up of 13 amino acids. Using immunoSEQ multiplex PCR, the repertoire was profiled, and TCRdb retains in-frame clones only, with some absent. The data show over 120,000 clones, 80% to 90% seen once. The chain couples TRBV5-4 to TRBJ2-7, with no clear D. Sequencing was done on a sample of peripheral blood. The TCR comes from a woman between 45 and 65 years old with acute or convalescent COVID-19. In nucleotides, the CDR3 is TGTGCCAGCAGCTTTGAGGTGTCCTACGAGCAGTACTTC. Protein sequence: CASSFEVSYEQYF. Full variable domain (rest looked up from reference TRBV5-4 and TRBJ2-7): ETGVTQSPTHLIKTRGQQVTLRCSSQSGHNTVSWYQQALGQGPQFIFQYYREEENGRGNFPPRFSGLQFPNYSSELNVNALELDDSALYLCASSFEVSYEQYFGPGTRLTVT.